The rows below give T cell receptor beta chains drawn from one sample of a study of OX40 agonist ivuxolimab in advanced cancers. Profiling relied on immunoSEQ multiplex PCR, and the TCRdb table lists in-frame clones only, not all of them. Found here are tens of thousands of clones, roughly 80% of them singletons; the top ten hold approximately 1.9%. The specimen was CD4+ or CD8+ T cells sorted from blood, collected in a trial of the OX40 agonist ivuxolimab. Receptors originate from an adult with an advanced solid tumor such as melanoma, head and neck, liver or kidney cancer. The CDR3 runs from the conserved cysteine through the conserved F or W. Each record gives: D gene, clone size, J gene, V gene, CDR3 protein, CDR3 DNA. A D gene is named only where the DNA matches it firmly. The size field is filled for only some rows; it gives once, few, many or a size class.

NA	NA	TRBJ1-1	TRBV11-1	CASSLGVNMNTEAFF	TGTGCCAGCAGCTTAGGAGTGAACATGAACACTGAAGCTTTCTTT
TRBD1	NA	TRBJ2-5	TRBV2	CASSEGQGVQETQYF	TGTGCCAGCAGTGAAGGACAGGGGGTACAAGAGACCCAGTACTTC
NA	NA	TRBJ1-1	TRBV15	CATSKSIVLGGTEAFF	TGTGCCACCAGCAAATCCATTGTTCTGGGGGGTACTGAAGCTTTCTTT
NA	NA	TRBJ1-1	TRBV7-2	CASSYSRTGEAFF	TGTGCCAGCAGCTACTCTCGGACTGGCGAAGCTTTCTTT
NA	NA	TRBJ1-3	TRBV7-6	CASSELGGPSGNTIYF	TGTGCCAGCAGCGAGTTGGGGGGACCCTCTGGAAACACCATATATTTT
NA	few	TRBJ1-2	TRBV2	CASSGVGRPDLWGYTF	TGTGCCAGCAGTGGAGTAGGCCGACCTGACCTGTGGGGCTACACCTTC
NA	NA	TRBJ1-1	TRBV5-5	CASSRDPMNTEAFF	TGTGCCAGCAGCCGCGACCCCATGAACACTGAAGCTTTCTTT
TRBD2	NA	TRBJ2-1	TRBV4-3	CASSQVGTSGRDNEQFF	TGCGCCAGCAGCCAAGTGGGGACTAGCGGGAGGGACAATGAGCAGTTCTTC
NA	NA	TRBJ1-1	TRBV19	CASSSQDLVITEAFF	TGTGCCAGTAGTTCCCAAGACCTGGTAATCACTGAAGCTTTCTTT
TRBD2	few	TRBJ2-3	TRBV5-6	CASSSTSGLTDTQYF	TGTGCCAGCAGCTCGACTAGCGGGCTGACAGATACGCAGTATTTT
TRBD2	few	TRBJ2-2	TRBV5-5	CASSQNQRPGLAGGELFF	TGTGCCAGCAGCCAAAATCAACGGCCAGGACTAGCGGGCGGGGAGCTGTTTTTT
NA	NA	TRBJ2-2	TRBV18	CASSPVTTGELFF	TGTGCCAGCTCACCAGTTACGACCGGGGAGCTGTTTTTT
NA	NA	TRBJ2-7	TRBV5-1	CASSLVAAAYEQYF	TGCGCCAGCAGCTTGGTAGCTGCCGCCTACGAGCAGTACTTC
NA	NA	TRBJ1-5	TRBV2	CASSEYGGGHQPQHF	TGTGCCAGCAGTGAGTACGGGGGAGGGCATCAGCCCCAGCATTTT
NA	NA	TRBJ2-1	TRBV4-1	CASSQLSGIEQFF	TGCGCCAGCAGCCAACTAAGCGGAATTGAGCAGTTCTTC
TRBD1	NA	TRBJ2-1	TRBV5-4	CASSLAVGQGYNEQFF	TGTGCCAGCAGCTTGGCCGTCGGACAGGGATACAATGAGCAGTTCTTC
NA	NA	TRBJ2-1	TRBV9	CASTFGGDNNEQFF	TGTGCCAGCACGTTCGGGGGAGATAACAATGAGCAGTTCTTC
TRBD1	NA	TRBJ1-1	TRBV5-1	CASSLEGQGAAFF	TGCGCCAGCAGCTTGGAGGGACAGGGGGCCGCTTTCTTT
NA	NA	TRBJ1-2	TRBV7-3	CASSPPGQVSSGYTF	TGTGCCAGCAGCCCTCCCGGTCAGGTATCCTCTGGCTACACCTTC
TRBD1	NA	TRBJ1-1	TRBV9	CASSVGTGGGFSDTEAFF	TGTGCCAGCAGCGTGGGGACAGGGGGCGGATTTAGTGACACTGAAGCTTTCTTT
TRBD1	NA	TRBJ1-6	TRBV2	CASSGQGQYNSPLHF	TGTGCCAGCAGTGGTCAGGGACAGTATAATTCACCCCTCCACTTT
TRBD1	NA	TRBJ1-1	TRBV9	CASSDKQGMGVTEAFF	TGTGCCAGCAGCGATAAACAGGGGATGGGGGTCACTGAAGCTTTCTTT
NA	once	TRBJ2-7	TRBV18	CASSPPSLSSSYEQYF	TGTGCCAGCTCACCACCGTCGCTGTCAAGCTCCTACGAGCAGTACTTC
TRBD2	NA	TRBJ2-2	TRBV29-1	CSAQGASGLNTGELFF	TGCAGCGCCCAAGGGGCTAGCGGCTTAAACACCGGGGAGCTGTTTTTT
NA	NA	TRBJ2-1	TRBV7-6	CASSLRNEASAVF	TGTGCCAGCAGCTTAAGAAATGAGGCTAGCGCGGTCTTC
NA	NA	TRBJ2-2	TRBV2	CASLLMTNTGELFF	TGTGCCAGCCTCCTCATGACAAACACCGGGGAGCTGTTTTTT
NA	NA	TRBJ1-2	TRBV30	CAWSVIPGTNGYTF	TGTGCCTGGAGTGTAATTCCGGGGACAAATGGCTACACCTTC
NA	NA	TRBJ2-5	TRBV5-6	CASSLRETQYF	TGTGCCAGCAGCTTGCGAGAGACCCAGTACTTC
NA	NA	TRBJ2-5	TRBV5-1	CASSLANRGGETQYF	TGCGCCAGCAGCTTGGCCAACCGTGGGGGAGAGACCCAGTACTTC
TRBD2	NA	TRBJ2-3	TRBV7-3	CASSYGTSGSGTDTQYF	TGTGCCAGCAGCTACGGGACTAGCGGGAGCGGGACAGATACGCAGTATTTT
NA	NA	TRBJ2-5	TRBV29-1	CSADSGIQETQYF	TGCAGCGCAGATAGCGGAATCCAAGAGACCCAGTACTTC
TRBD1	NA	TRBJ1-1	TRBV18	CASSQDRENEAFF	TGTGCCAGCTCACAGGACAGGGAAAATGAAGCTTTCTTT
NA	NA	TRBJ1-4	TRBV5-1	CASSLDPGLNEKLFF	TGCGCCAGCAGCTTGGATCCAGGGCTTAATGAAAAACTGTTTTTT
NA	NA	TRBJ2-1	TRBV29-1	CSACSGTNSYNEQFF	TGCAGCGCCTGTTCCGGGACGAATTCCTACAATGAGCAGTTCTTC
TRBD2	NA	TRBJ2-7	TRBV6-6	CASGEGYEQYF	TGTGCCAGCGGGGAGGGATACGAGCAGTACTTC
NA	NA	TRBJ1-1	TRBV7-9	CASSLRPLGTEAFF	TGTGCCAGCAGCCTTCGGCCCCTAGGAACTGAAGCTTTCTTT
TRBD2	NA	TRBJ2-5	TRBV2	CASRCRDAAGSQETQYF	TGTGCCAGCAGGTGCCGGGACGCAGCGGGAAGTCAAGAGACCCAGTACTTC
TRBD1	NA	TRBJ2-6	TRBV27	CASSPSGQGAPGANVLTF	TGTGCCAGCAGCCCTTCCGGACAGGGGGCGCCAGGGGCCAACGTCCTGACTTTC
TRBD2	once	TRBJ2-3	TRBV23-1	CASSQPGLAGFHSSTDTQYF	TGCGCCAGCAGTCAACCGGGACTAGCGGGATTTCATTCTAGCACAGATACGCAGTATTTT
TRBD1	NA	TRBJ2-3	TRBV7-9	CASSPDRVFTDTQYF	TGTGCCAGCAGTCCGGACAGGGTATTCACAGATACGCAGTATTTT
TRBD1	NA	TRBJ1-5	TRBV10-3	CAISEGQGFNQPQHF	TGTGCCATCAGTGAGGGACAGGGATTCAATCAGCCCCAGCATTTT
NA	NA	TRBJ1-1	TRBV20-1	CSAPRNTEAFF	TGCAGTGCTCCACGGAACACTGAAGCTTTCTTT
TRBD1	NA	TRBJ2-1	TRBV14	CASSLWTGSYNEQFF	TGTGCCAGCAGCCTTTGGACAGGCTCCTACAATGAGCAGTTCTTC
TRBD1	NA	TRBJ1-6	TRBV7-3	CASSPQTGGDSPLHF	TGTGCCAGCAGCCCCCAAACAGGGGGGGATTCACCCCTCCACTTT
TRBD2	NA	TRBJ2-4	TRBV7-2	CASSLASGRNIQYF	TGTGCCAGCAGCTTAGCTAGCGGGAGGAACATTCAGTACTTC
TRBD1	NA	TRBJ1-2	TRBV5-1	CASSRDSSYGYTF	TGCGCCAGCAGCCGGGACAGCTCCTATGGCTACACCTTC
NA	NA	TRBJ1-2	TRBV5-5	CASSLDRANLYGYTF	TGTGCCAGCAGCTTGGACAGGGCCAACCTCTATGGCTACACCTTC
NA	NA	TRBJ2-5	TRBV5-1	CASRRAPTPQETQYF	TGCGCCAGCAGGCGAGCCCCCACCCCGCAAGAGACCCAGTACTTC
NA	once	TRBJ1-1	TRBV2	CASSEEGGGTEAFF	TGTGCCAGCAGTGAAGAGGGTGGCGGCACTGAAGCTTTCTTT
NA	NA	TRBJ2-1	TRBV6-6	CASSMQGGYNEQFF	TGTGCCAGCAGTATGCAGGGGGGGTACAATGAGCAGTTCTTC
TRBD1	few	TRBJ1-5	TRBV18	CASSPPTGQGTQPQHF	TGTGCCAGCTCACCACCCACAGGACAGGGGACCCAGCCCCAGCATTTT
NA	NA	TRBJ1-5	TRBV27	CASSFLGSNQPQHF	TGTGCCAGCAGTTTCTTGGGCAGCAATCAGCCCCAGCATTTT